The source of this T cell receptor (beta chain) is a study of identical twins. Points from the study as a whole: Cord blood beta clonotypes present at high abundance carried fewer insertions; no such pattern appeared in memory repertoires.

Germline CDR1 reads KGHSY; CDR2 reads FQNENV. This CDR3 is 17 amino acids long. Between the trimmed V and J ends, which lost 0 bases and 1 base, there was a span of 16 bases. Using its own MiXCR run on the 5' RACE reads, TCRdb lists one record per CDR3 protein. The data contain 1.5 million to 2 million distinct CDR3 sequences, under 35% of them singletons. Everyone who donated was a healthy Caucasian. Comments on this clonotype: The antigen is undetermined.

The chain joins TRBV16 to TRBJ2-7, with D possibly TRBD2 on 5 matching bases. Sequenced input: cord blood. This TCR came from a newborn girl in good health. CDR3 protein: CASSQSRFGEGSYEQYF. CDR3 nucleotide sequence: TGTGCCAGCAGCCAATCGCGGTTCGGGGAAGGGTCCTACGAGCAGTACTTC.